The 27 T cell receptor beta chains reported below all come from one sample, sequenced in a study of persistence of HIV-infected CD4 T cells. Cells were stimulated with overlapping HIV-1 Gag 15-mer peptides. CD40L-negative CD69-negative CD45RO-high memory CD4+ T cells were sorted as populations depleted of antigen-responding cells. No antigen is known for these receptors. The libraries were made with immunoSEQ version 4 in survey mode. Here immunoSEQ multiplex PCR was the method, and the copy in TCRdb shows in-frame clones only, minus some. The table shows about 60,000 clones, with about 69% occurring only once. Sequences were derived from CD4+ T cells sorted from PBMCs after approximately 20-hour stimulation, sampled from a patient who received antiretroviral therapy. The source of these receptors is an adult man with HIV who was CMV-seropositive.

There are a few counts of this clone. V and J are TRBV27 and TRBJ1-1; the match to TRBD1 covers 9 bases. The CDR3 runs to 16 residues. V lost 7 bases and J lost 0; bases outside the gene matches: 9. Germline-derived CDR1 and CDR2 are MNHEY and SMNVEV (reference sequence). CDR3 sequence reads: CASNPYGTGMNTEAFF. CDR3 nucleotide sequence: TGTGCCAGCAACCCCTATGGGACAGGGATGAACACTGAAGCTTTCTTT.

V gene TRBV13 combines with J gene TRBJ2-7; TRBD1 matches 9 bases. The trim removed 5 bases at V and 6 bases at J, leaving 5 bases unmatched. The CDR3 is 13 amino acids. CDR1 is PRHDT, CDR2 FYEKMQ, per germline (reference sequence). CDR3: CASSPRDRAEQYF. The CDR3 coding sequence is TGTGCCAGCAGCCCCAGGGACAGGGCCGAGCAGTACTTC.

This sequence joins TRBV19 and TRBJ1-5; D possibly corresponds to TRBD1 (5 bases). Germline-derived CDR1 and CDR2 are LNHDA and SQIVND (reference sequence). The CDR3 is made up of 16 amino acids. V was cut by 3 bases and J by 2 bases, with 14 bases left in between. The CDR3 region has the DNA TGTGCCAGTAGTATGGGGCGGGTGATAGGCAATCAGCCCCAGCATTTT. Residues: CASSMGRVIGNQPQHF.

The J gene is TRBJ1-6, the V gene TRBV27, with D uncertain. The V end was cut by 3 bases, the J end by 1 base, with 7 bases between. The CDR3 consists of 15 residues. Germline V gives CDR1 MNHEY, CDR2 SMNVEV (reference sequence). The CDR3 reads CASSFQNSYNSPLHF. Written as DNA, the CDR3 is TGTGCCAGCAGTTTTCAGAATTCCTATAATTCACCCCTCCACTTT.

J is TRBJ1-6 and V is TRBV25-1; D remains ambiguous. Germline CDR1 MGHDK, CDR2 SYGVNS. Trimming took 3 bases from V and 7 from J, leaving 4 bases between them. The CDR3 has 12 amino acids. As DNA, the CDR3 is TGTGCCAGCAGTGACCCCAATTCACCCCTCCACTTT. This codes for CASSDPNSPLHF.

The rearrangement joins TRBV21-1 to TRBJ1-3. TRBV21-1 is a documented pseudogene. The CDR3 covers 15 residues. The CDR3 here is CASSKVTTSGNTIYF. The CDR3 region has the DNA TGTGCCAGCAGCAAAGTCACAACTTCTGGAAACACCATATATTTT.

The chain carries TRBV9 and TRBJ2-3, with D possibly matching TRBD1 (6 bases). In germline, CDR1 is SGDLS, CDR2 YYNGEE. The CDR3 consists of 14 residues. V lost 7 bases and J lost 2, with 14 bases in between. In DNA form, the CDR3 reads TGTGCCAGCGGCCGGGACACGGACACAGATACGCAGTATTTT. This translates into CASGRDTDTDTQYF.

The CDR3 reads CASSLSGRQTEAFF. The CDR3 nucleotides are TGTGCCAGCAGCTTAAGTGGGCGGCAGACTGAAGCTTTCTTT. The chain employs TRBV7-9 and TRBJ1-1, with unresolved D. With 2 bases removed from V and 5 bases from J, the gap between germline ends came to 12 bases. CDR3 size: 14 residues. Germline CDR1 and CDR2: SEHNR and FQNEAQ (reference sequence).

This chain joins TRBV29-1 and TRBJ2-2; D uncertain. V gave up 4 bases and J gave up 1 base, with 7 bases separating them. CDR3 length equals 13 residues. Germline V lookup: CDR1 SQVTM, CDR2 ANQGSEA. DNA for the CDR3: TGCAGCGTTGTCCCGGGGAACACCGGGGAGCTGTTTTTT. Its protein product is CSVVPGNTGELFF.

Of note for this clone: Compared with germline, one end of the junction differs, possibly owing to a read error. The chain couples TRBV4-1 to TRBJ2-7, with a tentative D call TRBD1 (9 bases). Per the germline V gene, CDR1 is MGHRA and CDR2 is YSYEKL. The CDR3 consists of 16 residues. The CDR3 spells CATSPRGGTGNYEQYF. DNA for the CDR3: TGCGCCACCAGCCCCCGGGGGGGGACAGGGAATTACGAGCAGTACTTC.

The CDR3 sequence: CASKTGGTKNIQYF. DNA of the CDR3: TGTGCCAGCAAAACGGGAGGAACCAAAAACATTCAGTACTTC. The chain recombines TRBV2 with TRBJ2-4; TRBD2 aligns across 7 bases. V dropped 7 bases and J dropped 2; count of bases not matched to a gene: 5. CDR1 and CDR2 from the germline V gene are SNHLY and FYNNEI. The CDR3 spans 14 residues. Full variable domain (outside the CDR3, taken from reference TRBV2 and TRBJ2-4): EPEVTQTPSHQVTQMGQEVILRCVPISNHLYFYWYRQILGQKVEFLVSFYNNEISEKSEIFDDQFSVERPDGSNFTLKIRSTKLEDSAMYFCASKTGGTKNIQYFGAGTRLSVL.

V gene TRBV3-1 (or the pseudogene TRBV3-2) combines with J gene TRBJ1-1; 7 bases agree with TRBD1. V shed 1 base, J shed 6 bases, and the junction held 5 bases outside the gene matches. The CDR3 totals 14 residues. CDR1 and CDR2 from the germline V gene are LGHDT and YNNKEL (reference sequence). The CDR3 loop is CASSQAGDRPEAFF. For the CDR3, the DNA is TGTGCCAGCAGCCAAGCCGGGGACAGACCTGAAGCTTTCTTT.

In the case of this clone: Germline is not matched at one junction end, which may reflect a read error. The genes are TRBV29-1 and TRBJ1-5; D call uncertain. Looked up from germline, CDR1 is SQVTM and CDR2 is ANQGSEA. The CDR3 contains 13 residues. The CDR3 bases are TGCAGCGTTCAAGACACCAAGAATCAGCCCCAGCATTTT. It yields the protein CSVQDTKNQPQHF.

This rearrangement joins TRBV6-6 to TRBJ1-2; D unclear. The CDR3 length is 13 residues. V was cut by 8 bases and J by 2 bases, with 12 bases left in between. Germline assignment: CDR1 MNHNY and CDR2 SVGAGI (reference sequence). The CDR3 here is CASAPNSNYGYTF. The CDR3 DNA reads as TGTGCCAGCGCTCCAAACTCGAACTATGGCTACACCTTC.

This clone was found once. V usage is TRBV10-1 and J usage is TRBJ1-3, with 11 bases fitting TRBD1. Trimming removed 4 bases from V and 2 bases from J; junction bases left unmatched: 4. The CDR3 runs 16 residues. Germline CDR1 WNHNN, CDR2 SYGVQD (reference sequence). This CDR3 reads CASSAGQGATGNTIYF. Written as DNA, the CDR3 is TGCGCCAGCAGTGCCGGACAGGGGGCCACTGGAAACACCATATATTTT.

The V and J genes are TRBV12-5 and TRBJ1-5; D gene uncertain. Trimming took 6 bases from V and 5 from J, leaving 14 bases between them. CDR3 length: 14 amino acids. Germline V gene sequence: CDR1 LGHNT, CDR2 FRNRAP. The CDR3 nucleotides are TGTGCTAGTGGCGGCAGGTATGTTCATCAGCCCCAGCATTTT. Protein sequence: CASGGRYVHQPQHF. Looking up the rest from reference TRBV12-5 and TRBJ1-5 gives the full variable domain: DARVTQTPRHKVTEMGQEVTMRCQPILGHNTVFWYRQTMMQGLELLAYFRNRAPLDDSGMPKDRFSAEMPDATLATLKIQPSEPRDSAVYFCASGGRYVHQPQHFGDGTRLSIL.

This chain links TRBV27 with TRBJ2-3; D gene unclear. The CDR3 consists of 16 residues. V was cut by 6 bases and J by 1 base, with 17 bases left in between. CDR1 MNHEY and CDR2 SMNVEV come from the germline V gene (reference sequence). CDR3 in DNA: TGTGCCAGCAGGACGGTAAGGGTCGTCGGCACAGATACGCAGTATTTT. Translated: CASRTVRVVGTDTQYF.

This clone was recorded once. V usage is TRBV3-1 (or the pseudogene TRBV3-2) and J usage is TRBJ1-4, with a possible D match to TRBD1 (5 bases). There are 13 residues in the CDR3. In germline, CDR1 is LGHDT, CDR2 YNNKEL (reference sequence). V was clipped by 8 bases and J by 5 bases, with 12 bases between them. The CDR3 sequence is CASGGTENEKLFF. The CDR3 nucleotides read TGTGCCAGCGGGGGGACCGAAAATGAAAAACTGTTTTTT.

The V call is TRBV4-1, the J call TRBJ1-1; D might be TRBD1 (5 bases). From germline, CDR1 is MGHRA and CDR2 YSYEKL. The CDR3 length is 16 residues. V dropped 0 bases and J dropped 3 bases, with 14 bases sitting between them. Here the CDR3 reads CASSQEVTGGYTEAFF. DNA for the CDR3: TGCGCCAGCAGCCAAGAAGTAACAGGAGGCTACACTGAAGCTTTCTTT.

The chain uses TRBV24-1 and TRBJ2-1, with 12 bases identical to TRBD1. The CDR3 consists of 15 residues. CDR1 is KGHDR, CDR2 SFDVKD, per germline. J lost 5 bases, V lost 7 bases, and 5 bases had no gene match. The CDR3 sequence: CATSPGQGANNEQFF. The CDR3 DNA reads as TGTGCCACCAGCCCGGGACAGGGGGCGAACAATGAGCAGTTCTTC.

CDR3 residues: CATSDSGPVLYNEQFF. CDR3 DNA sequence: TGTGCCACCAGTGACAGTGGACCGGTGTTATACAATGAGCAGTTCTTC. The rearrangement links TRBV24-1 to TRBJ2-1; D call uncertain. The V end was cut by 4 bases, the J end by 4 bases, with 16 bases between. Germline CDR1 is KGHDR and CDR2 is SFDVKD. CDR3 length: 16 amino acids.

V usage is TRBV28 and J usage is TRBJ2-1, with 8 bases aligning to TRBD2. Germline-derived CDR1 and CDR2 are MDHEN and SYDVKM. The CDR3 is 14 residues long. Losses at the gene ends were 6 bases for V and 5 bases for J; bases not matched to a gene: 6. The CDR3 here is CASRGSGGHNEQFF. The CDR3 DNA reads TGTGCCAGCAGGGGGAGCGGGGGCCACAATGAGCAGTTCTTC.

The J gene is TRBJ2-7, the V gene TRBV28; a weak D match, TRBD1 (6 bases). CDR1 and CDR2 from the germline V gene are MDHEN and SYDVKM. Between the trimmed V and J ends, which lost 10 bases and 4 bases, there was a span of 23 bases. The CDR3 extends over 15 amino acids. As DNA, the CDR3 is TGTGCCACCAGGGGCCTAGGGGCTAATGGGTACGAGCAGTACTTC. Translation gives CATRGLGANGYEQYF.

This clone showed up just a few times. The chain uses TRBV5-5 and TRBJ1-3, with 7 positions matching TRBD1. V was clipped by 1 base and J by 4 bases; unmatched bases: 2. The CDR3 is 14 amino acids. Germline-derived CDR1 and CDR2 are SGHKS and YYEKEE (reference sequence). The CDR3 region is CASSLNRGGNTIYF. The CDR3 nucleotides read TGTGCCAGCAGCTTGAACAGGGGAGGAAACACCATATATTTT.

This sequence joins TRBV6-5 and TRBJ2-1; 15 nucleotides agree with TRBD2. CDR1 MNHEY and CDR2 SVGAGI come from the germline V gene. The CDR3 runs 16 residues. V shed 4 bases and J 5 bases; nucleotides not matched to a gene: 3. CDR3 nucleotides: TGTGCCAGCAGTTCTAGGACTAGCGGGGGGGACAATGAGCAGTTCTTC. Its translation: CASSSRTSGGDNEQFF.

The chain combines TRBV6-6 with TRBJ1-1; D is unresolved. Germline V gives CDR1 MNHNY, CDR2 SVGAGI (reference sequence). The CDR3 has 14 residues. V lost 5 bases and J 1 base, leaving 11 bases between the germline ends. CDR3 residues: CASSLGKGNTEAFF. For the CDR3, the DNA is TGTGCCAGCAGTCTAGGGAAAGGGAACACTGAAGCTTTCTTT.

This clone was seen only once. The rearrangement uses TRBV19 and TRBJ1-5; no clear D. CDR1 is LNHDA, CDR2 SQIVND, per germline (reference sequence). V was pared by 5 bases and J by 1 base, with 9 bases between. The CDR3 spans 14 residues. The CDR3 loop reads CASSDPGSNQPQHF. CDR3 DNA: TGTGCCAGTAGTGACCCGGGGAGCAATCAGCCCCAGCATTTT.